The present TCR beta chain was sequenced within a study of blood T cell repertoires in COVID-19. Deletions cut 2 bases from V and 5 bases from J, with 9 bases between. This CDR3 contains 13 residues. Germline loops: CDR1 MNHEY, CDR2 SVGAGI. Clones were read by immunoSEQ multiplex PCR, and TCRdb kept only the in-frame ones, dropping some. The table includes 450,000 to 500,000 clones, roughly 85% detected once. The source of this sequence is a human donor in a cohort sampled during active COVID-19. The chain employs TRBV6-5 and TRBJ1-1, with D uncertain. Source material: peripheral blood. The DNA for the CDR3 is TGTGCCAGCAGTTACGCGAAGCTAACTGAAGCTTTCTTT. Residues: CASSYAKLTEAFF.